This entry features one TCR beta chain sequence. The data derive from a study of blood T cell repertoires in COVID-19. CDR1 is ENHRY and CDR2 is SYGVKD in the germline V gene. The CDR3 runs to 12 residues. The V gene lost 4 bases and the J gene lost 8 bases, with 8 bases spanning the gap. Profiling relied on immunoSEQ multiplex PCR, and the TCRdb table lists in-frame clones only, not all of them. The sample lists hundreds of thousands of clones; 80% to 85% were seen once. V and J are TRBV10-3 and TRBJ1-4, with a tentative D call TRBD1 (6 bases). This TCR was recovered from a man aged 25-45 years with active or convalescent COVID-19. Source material: peripheral blood. The CDR3 protein is CAISGGTEKLFF. CDR3 bases: TGTGCCATCAGTGGAGGGACAGAAAAACTGTTTTTT.